This is a list of T cell receptor beta chains from one sample in a study of cytotoxic CD8 clonotypes in ibrutinib-treated CLL. Only in-frame clones appear in the TCRdb table, and some are missing; sequencing was by immunoSEQ multiplex PCR. The sample includes some 150,000 clones, 60% to 80% of them seen just once. Sample: PBMCs, taken after 12 months of ibrutinib treatment. Receptors originate from a human donor with chronic lymphocytic leukemia. The conserved cysteine and the conserved F or W are not part of the CDR3 here.

V gene,CDR3 protein
TRBV7-6,ASSPLRGEAYNEQF
TRBV2,ASVPGLAGGGVETQY
TRBV27,ASTPGGGDQQY
TRBV2,ASRVGTSVDEQF
TRBV27,ASSLKVPGELF
TRBV14,ASRQTSGIYNEQF
TRBV18,ASSPVRGGAGTEAF
TRBV9,ASSDPRGSNNEQF
TRBV5-6,ASSPLTSENTEAF
TRBV4-1,ASSQDPARPAYEQY
TRBV5-5,ASSRTGMNTEAF
TRBV7-9,ASSLGQTEQY
TRBV27,ASRGQIQETQY